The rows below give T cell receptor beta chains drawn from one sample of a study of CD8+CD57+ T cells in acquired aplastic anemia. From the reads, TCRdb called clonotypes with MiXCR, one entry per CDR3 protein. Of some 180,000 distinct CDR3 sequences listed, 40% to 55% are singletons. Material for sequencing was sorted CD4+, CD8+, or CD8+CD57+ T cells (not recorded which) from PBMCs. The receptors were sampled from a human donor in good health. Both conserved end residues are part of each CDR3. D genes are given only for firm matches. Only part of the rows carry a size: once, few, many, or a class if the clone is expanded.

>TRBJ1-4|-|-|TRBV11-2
CASRQVQGGEKLFF
TGTGCCAGCAGGCAGGTCCAAGGGGGTGAAAAACTGTTTTTT
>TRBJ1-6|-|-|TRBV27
CASSLSIYGYSPLHF
TGTGCCAGCAGTTTGTCGATTTATGGGTATTCACCCCTCCACTTT
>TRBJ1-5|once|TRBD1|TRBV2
CASNAGGTANQPQHF
TGTGCCAGCAACGCAGGGGGGACAGCCAATCAGCCCCAGCATTTT
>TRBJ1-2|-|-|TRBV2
CASSPLGTESYGYTF
TGTGCCAGCTCACCACTTGGGACGGAGTCCTATGGCTACACCTTC
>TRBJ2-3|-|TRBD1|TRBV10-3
CATTGGRQGEDTQYF
TGTGCCACCACCGGGGGACGACAGGGGGAGGATACGCAGTATTTT
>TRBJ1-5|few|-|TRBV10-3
CAISDWGLSGSNQPQHF
TGTGCCATCAGTGATTGGGGATTGTCGGGTAGCAATCAGCCCCAGCATTTT
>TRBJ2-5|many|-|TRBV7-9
CASSLEGRRGETQYF
TGTGCCAGCAGCTTAGAAGGGAGGAGAGGGGAGACCCAGTACTTC
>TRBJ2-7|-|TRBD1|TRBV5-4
CASSFRGLEQYF
TGTGCCAGCAGCTTCAGGGGGCTCGAGCAGTACTTC
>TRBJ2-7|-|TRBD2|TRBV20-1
CSARDPAGVREQYF
TGCAGTGCTAGAGACCCAGCGGGAGTGCGCGAGCAGTACTTC
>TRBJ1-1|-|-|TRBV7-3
CASSLTDSGEAFF
TGTGCCAGCAGCTTAACGGATAGCGGTGAAGCTTTCTTT
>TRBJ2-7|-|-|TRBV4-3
CASSSRLGSEQYF
TGCGCCAGCAGCTCGCGACTGGGGAGTGAGCAGTACTTC
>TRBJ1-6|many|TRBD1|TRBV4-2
CASSQVQGDNSPLHF
TGTGCCAGCAGCCAAGTCCAGGGGGATAATTCACCCCTCCACTTT
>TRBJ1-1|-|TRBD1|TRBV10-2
CASSDSRQGANTEAFF
TGCGCCAGCAGTGACAGTCGACAGGGGGCGAACACTGAAGCTTTCTTT
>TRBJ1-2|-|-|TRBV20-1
CSAREVQASGYTF
TGCAGTGCTAGAGAGGTGCAGGCGAGTGGCTACACCTTC
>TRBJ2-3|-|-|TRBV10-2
CASSGQGPDTQYF
TGCGCCAGCAGCGGTCAGGGCCCAGATACGCAGTATTTT
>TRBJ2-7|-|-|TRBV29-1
CSVATQTYEQYF
TGCAGCGTTGCCACCCAAACCTACGAGCAGTACTTC
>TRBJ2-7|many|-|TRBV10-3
CASSGDTYEQYF
TGTGCCAGCTCAGGAGACACCTACGAGCAGTACTTC
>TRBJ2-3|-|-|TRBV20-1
CSASPTHFDTQYF
TGCAGTGCTAGCCCGACCCATTTCGATACGCAGTATTTT
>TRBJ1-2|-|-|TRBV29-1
CNVEEGGLGYIF
TGCAACGTCGAAGAGGGCGGATTAGGCTACATCTTC
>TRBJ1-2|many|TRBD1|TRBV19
CASTQPGQGNYGYTF
TGTGCCAGTACCCAACCGGGACAGGGGAACTATGGCTACACCTTC
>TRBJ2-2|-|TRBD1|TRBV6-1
CASRRQGAGTGELFF
TGTGCCAGCAGGAGACAGGGGGCTGGCACCGGGGAGCTGTTTTTT
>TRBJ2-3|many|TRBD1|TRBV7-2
CASRRQGLDTQYF
TGTGCCAGCAGGAGACAGGGGCTAGATACGCAGTATTTT
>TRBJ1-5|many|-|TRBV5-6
CASSSEGKSGFGNQPQHF
TGTGCCAGCAGTTCGGAGGGGAAATCAGGGTTTGGCAATCAGCCCCAGCATTTT
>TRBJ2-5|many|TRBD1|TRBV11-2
CASSLGRDRGTETQYF
TGTGCCAGCAGCCTGGGACGGGACAGGGGGACGGAGACCCAGTACTTC
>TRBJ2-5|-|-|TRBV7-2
CASSFGGAPETQYF
TGTGCCAGCAGCTTTGGTGGGGCTCCAGAGACCCAGTACTTC
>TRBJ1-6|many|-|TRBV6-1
CASSGRTDNSPLHF
TGTGCCAGCAGTGGGCGAACGGATAATTCACCCCTCCACTTT
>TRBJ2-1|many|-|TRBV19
CASSIGGWYNEQFF
TGTGCCAGTAGTATAGGGGGGTGGTACAATGAGCAGTTCTTC
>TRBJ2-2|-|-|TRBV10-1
CASSEPGSGELFF
TGCGCCAGCAGTGAGCCGGGGTCCGGGGAGCTGTTTTTT
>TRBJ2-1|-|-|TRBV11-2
CASSLLSNTNEQFF
TGTGCCAGCAGCTTGTTATCAAACACCAATGAGCAGTTCTTC
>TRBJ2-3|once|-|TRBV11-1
CATKPKLQPSTDTQYF
TGTGCCACCAAACCTAAATTACAACCCAGCACAGATACGCAGTATTTT
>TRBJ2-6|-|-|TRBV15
CATSRVPGTYVLTF
TGTGCCACCAGCAGAGTTCCGGGGACCTACGTCCTGACTTTC
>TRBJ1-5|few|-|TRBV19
CASSITDPQPQHF
TGTGCCAGTAGTATCACAGACCCACAGCCCCAGCATTTT